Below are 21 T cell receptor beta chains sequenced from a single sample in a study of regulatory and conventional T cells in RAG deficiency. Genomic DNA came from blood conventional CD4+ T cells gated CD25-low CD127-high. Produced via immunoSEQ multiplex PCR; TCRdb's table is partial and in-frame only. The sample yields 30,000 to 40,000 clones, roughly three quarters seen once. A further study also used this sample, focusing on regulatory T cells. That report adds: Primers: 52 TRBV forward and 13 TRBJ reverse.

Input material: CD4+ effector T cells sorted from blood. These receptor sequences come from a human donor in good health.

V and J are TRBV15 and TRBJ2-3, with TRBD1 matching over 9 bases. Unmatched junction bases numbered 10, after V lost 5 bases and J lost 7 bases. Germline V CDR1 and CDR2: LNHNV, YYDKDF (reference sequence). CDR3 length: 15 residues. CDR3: CATSRSGTGTNTQYF. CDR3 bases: TGTGCCACCAGCCGTTCCGGGACAGGGACAAATACGCAGTATTTT. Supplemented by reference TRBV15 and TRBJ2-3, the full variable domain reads DAMVIQNPRYQVTQFGKPVTLSCSQTLNHNVMYWYQQKSSQAPKLLFHYYDKDFNNEADTPDNFQSRRPNTSFCFLDIRSPGLGDTAMYLCATSRSGTGTNTQYFGPGTRLTVL.

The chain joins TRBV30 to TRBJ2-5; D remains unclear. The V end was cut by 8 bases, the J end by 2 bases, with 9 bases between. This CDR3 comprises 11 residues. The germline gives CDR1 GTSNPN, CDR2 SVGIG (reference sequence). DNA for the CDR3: TGTGCCCACACAAGGCAAGAGACCCAGTACTTC. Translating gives CAHTRQETQYF.

CDR3 DNA: TGTGCCAGCAGCTCCGGACAGGACACTGAAGCTTTCTTT. This gives the protein CASSSGQDTEAFF. The chain uses TRBV7-3 and TRBJ1-1, with 7 bases that match TRBD1. The length of the CDR3 is 13 residues. V was clipped by 4 bases and J by 3 bases; unmatched bases: 2. The V gene's germline CDR1 is SGHTA and CDR2 FQGTGA.

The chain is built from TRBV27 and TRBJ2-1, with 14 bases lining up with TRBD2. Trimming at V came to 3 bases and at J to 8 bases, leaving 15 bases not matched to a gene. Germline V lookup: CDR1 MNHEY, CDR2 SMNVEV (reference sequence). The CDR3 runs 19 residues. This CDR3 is CASSLRGLAGGIHGDEQFF. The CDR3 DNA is TGTGCCAGCAGTTTGCGTGGACTAGCGGGGGGAATACACGGCGATGAGCAGTTCTTC.

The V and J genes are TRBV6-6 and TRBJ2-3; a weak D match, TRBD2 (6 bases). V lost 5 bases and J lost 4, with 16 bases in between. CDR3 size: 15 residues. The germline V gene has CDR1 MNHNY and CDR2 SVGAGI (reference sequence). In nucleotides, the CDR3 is TGTGCCAGCAGTCGGGACGGGAGCAGGCCAGATACGCAGTATTTT. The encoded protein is CASSRDGSRPDTQYF.

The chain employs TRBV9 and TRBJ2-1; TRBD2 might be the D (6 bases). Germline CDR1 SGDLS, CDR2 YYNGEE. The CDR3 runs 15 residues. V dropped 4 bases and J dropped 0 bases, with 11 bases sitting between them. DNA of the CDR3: TGTGCCAGCAGCCCGGGGGACGGCTCCTACAATGAGCAGTTCTTC. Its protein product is CASSPGDGSYNEQFF.

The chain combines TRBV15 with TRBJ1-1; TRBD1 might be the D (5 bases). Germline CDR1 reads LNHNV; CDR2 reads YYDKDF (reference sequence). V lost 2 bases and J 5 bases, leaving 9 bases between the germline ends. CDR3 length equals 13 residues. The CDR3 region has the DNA TGTGCCACCAGCAGACAGGGTGGGACTGAAGCTTTCTTT. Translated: CATSRQGGTEAFF. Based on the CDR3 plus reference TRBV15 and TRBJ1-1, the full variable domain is DAMVIQNPRYQVTQFGKPVTLSCSQTLNHNVMYWYQQKSSQAPKLLFHYYDKDFNNEADTPDNFQSRRPNTSFCFLDIRSPGLGDTAMYLCATSRQGGTEAFFGQGTRLTVV.

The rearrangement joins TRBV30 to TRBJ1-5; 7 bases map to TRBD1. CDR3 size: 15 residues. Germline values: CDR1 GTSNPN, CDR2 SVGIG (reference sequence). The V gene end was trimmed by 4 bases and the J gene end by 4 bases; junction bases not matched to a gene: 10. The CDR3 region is CAWTLAGGRNQPQHF. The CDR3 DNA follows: TGTGCCTGGACCCTAGCAGGGGGTCGGAATCAGCCCCAGCATTTT.

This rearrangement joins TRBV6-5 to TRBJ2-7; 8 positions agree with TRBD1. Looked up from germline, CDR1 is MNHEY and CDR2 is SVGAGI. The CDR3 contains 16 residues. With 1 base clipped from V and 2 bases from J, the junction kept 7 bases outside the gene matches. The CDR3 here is CASSYFRTGPTYEQYF. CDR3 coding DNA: TGTGCCAGCAGTTACTTTCGGACAGGGCCCACCTACGAGCAGTACTTC.

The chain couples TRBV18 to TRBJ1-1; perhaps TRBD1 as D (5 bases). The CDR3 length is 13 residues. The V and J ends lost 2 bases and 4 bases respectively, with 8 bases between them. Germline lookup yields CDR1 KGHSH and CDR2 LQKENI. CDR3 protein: CASSPTGVTEAFF. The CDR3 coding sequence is TGTGCCAGCTCACCAACAGGAGTCACTGAAGCTTTCTTT.

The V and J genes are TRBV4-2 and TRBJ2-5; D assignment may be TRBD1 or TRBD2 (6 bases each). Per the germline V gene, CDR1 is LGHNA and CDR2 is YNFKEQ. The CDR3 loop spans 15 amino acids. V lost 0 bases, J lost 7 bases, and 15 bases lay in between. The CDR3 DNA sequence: TGTGCCAGCAGCCAAGAGTGGAGGGGGGAGTGGACCCAGTACTTC. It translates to CASSQEWRGEWTQYF.

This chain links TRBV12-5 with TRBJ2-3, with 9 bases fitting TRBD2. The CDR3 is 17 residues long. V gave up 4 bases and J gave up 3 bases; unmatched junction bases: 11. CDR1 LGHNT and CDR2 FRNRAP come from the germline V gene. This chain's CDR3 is CASGSPTGSGGTDTQYF. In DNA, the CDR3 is TGTGCTAGTGGTTCCCCCACGGGTAGCGGGGGTACAGATACGCAGTATTTT.

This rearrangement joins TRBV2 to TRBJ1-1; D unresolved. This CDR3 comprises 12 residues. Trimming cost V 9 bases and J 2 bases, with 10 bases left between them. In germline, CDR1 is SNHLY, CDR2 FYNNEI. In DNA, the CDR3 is TGTGCCAGGGCGAGGGAAAACACTGAAGCTTTCTTT. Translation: CARARENTEAFF.

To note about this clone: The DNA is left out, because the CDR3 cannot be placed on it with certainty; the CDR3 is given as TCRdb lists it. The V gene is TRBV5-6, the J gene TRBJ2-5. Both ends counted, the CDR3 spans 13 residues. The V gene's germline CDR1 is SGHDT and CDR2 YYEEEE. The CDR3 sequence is CASSFSGPETQYF.

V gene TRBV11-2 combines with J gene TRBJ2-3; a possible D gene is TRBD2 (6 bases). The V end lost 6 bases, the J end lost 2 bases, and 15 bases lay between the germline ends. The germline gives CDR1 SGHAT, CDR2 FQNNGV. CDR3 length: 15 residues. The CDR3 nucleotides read TGTGCCAGCAGTGGGTGGCGGGGTTACACAGATACGCAGTATTTT. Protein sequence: CASSGWRGYTDTQYF.

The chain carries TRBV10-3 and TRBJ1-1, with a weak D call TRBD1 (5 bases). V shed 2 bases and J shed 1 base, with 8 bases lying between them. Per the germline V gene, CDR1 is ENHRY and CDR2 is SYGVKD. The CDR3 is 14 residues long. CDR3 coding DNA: TGTGCCATCAGTGAGATCGGGGGGAACACTGAAGCTTTCTTT. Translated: CAISEIGGNTEAFF.

The DNA for the CDR3 is TGCGCCAGCAGCCAGGCCGGGACTAGCGGGGTCTATAGCACAGATACGCAGTATTTT. Its protein product is CASSQAGTSGVYSTDTQYF. The chain joins TRBV4-1 to TRBJ2-3; 13 bases are shared with TRBD2. Germline CDR1 is MGHRA and CDR2 is YSYEKL. J gave up 0 bases and V 3 bases, and 9 bases lay outside the gene matches. This CDR3 region has 19 residues.

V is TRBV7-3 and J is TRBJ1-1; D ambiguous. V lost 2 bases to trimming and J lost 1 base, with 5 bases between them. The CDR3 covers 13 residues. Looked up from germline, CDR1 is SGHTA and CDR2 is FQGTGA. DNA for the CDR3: TGTGCCAGCAGCTTATTTAAGAACACTGAAGCTTTCTTT. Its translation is CASSLFKNTEAFF. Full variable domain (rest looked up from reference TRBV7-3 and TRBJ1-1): GAGVSQTPSNKVTEKGKYVELRCDPISGHTALYWYRQSLGQGPEFLIYFQGTGAADDSGLPNDRFFAVRPEGSVSTLKIQRTERGDSAVYLCASSLFKNTEAFFGQGTRLTVV.

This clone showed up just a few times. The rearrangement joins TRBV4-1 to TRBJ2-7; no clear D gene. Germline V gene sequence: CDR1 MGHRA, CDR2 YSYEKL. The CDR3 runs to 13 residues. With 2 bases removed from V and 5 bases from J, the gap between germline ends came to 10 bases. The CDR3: CASSQLVTHEQYF. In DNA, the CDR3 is TGCGCCAGCAGCCAACTAGTAACCCACGAGCAGTACTTC.

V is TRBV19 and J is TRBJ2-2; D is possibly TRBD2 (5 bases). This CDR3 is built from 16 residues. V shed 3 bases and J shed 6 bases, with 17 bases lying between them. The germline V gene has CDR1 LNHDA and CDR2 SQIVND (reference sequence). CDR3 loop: CASSIPSQLRAGELFF. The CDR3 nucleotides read TGTGCCAGTAGTATTCCGTCTCAGTTGCGGGCCGGGGAGCTGTTTTTT.

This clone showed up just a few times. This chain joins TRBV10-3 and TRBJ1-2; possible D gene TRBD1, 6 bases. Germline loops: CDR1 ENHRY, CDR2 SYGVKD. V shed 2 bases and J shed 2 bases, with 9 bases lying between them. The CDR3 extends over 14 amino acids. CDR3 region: CAISETDRNYGYTF. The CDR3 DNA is TGTGCCATCAGTGAGACGGACAGAAACTATGGCTACACCTTC.